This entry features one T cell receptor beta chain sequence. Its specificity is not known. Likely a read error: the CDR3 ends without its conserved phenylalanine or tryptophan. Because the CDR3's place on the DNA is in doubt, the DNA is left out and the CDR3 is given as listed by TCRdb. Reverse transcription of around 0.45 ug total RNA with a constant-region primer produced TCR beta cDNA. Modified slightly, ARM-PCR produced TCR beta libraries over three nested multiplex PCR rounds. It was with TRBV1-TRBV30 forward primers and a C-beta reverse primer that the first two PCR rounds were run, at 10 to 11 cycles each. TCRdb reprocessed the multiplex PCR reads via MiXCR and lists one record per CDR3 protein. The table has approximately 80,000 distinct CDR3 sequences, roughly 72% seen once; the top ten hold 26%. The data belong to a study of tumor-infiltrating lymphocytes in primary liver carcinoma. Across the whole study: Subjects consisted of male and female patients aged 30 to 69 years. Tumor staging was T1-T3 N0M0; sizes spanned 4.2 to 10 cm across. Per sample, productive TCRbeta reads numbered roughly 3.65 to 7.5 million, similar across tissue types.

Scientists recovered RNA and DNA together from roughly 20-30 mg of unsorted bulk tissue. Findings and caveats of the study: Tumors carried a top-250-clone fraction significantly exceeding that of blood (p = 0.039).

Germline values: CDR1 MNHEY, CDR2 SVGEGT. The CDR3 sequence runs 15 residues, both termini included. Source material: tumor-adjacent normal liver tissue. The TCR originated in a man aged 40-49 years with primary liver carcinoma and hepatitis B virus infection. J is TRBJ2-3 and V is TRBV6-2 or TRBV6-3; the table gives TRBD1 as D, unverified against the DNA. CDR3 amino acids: CASSYLTGRTDTQNI.